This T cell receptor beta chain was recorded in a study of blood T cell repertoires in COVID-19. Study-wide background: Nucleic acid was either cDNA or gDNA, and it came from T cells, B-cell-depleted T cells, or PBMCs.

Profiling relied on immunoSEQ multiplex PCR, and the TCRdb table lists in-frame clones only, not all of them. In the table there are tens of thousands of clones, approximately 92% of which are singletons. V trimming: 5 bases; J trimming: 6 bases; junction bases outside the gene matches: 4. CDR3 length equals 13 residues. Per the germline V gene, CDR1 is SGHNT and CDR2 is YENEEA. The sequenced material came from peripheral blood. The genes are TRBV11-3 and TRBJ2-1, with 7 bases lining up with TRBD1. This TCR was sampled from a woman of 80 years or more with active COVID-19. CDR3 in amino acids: CASSLAGGNEQFF. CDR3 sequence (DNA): TGTGCCAGCAGCCTTGCAGGGGGCAATGAGCAGTTCTTC.